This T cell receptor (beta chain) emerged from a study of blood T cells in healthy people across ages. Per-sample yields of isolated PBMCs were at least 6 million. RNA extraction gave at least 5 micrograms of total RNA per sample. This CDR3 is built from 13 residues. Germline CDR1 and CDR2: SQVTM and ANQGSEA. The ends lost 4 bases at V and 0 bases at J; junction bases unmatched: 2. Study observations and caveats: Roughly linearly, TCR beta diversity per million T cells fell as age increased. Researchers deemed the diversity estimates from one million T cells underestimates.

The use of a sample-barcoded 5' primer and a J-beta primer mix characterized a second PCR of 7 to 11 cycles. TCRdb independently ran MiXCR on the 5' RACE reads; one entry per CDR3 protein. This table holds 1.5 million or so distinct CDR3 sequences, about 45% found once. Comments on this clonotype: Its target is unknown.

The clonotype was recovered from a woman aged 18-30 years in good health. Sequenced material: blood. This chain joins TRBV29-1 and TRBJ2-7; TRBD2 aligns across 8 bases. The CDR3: CSVVAGPSYEQYF. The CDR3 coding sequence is TGCAGCGTTGTAGCGGGGCCCTCCTACGAGCAGTACTTC.